A single sample is the source of the 24 T cell receptor beta chains below, sequenced in a study of beta chain features in type 1 diabetes (dated by TCRdb to the late 2010s). The research as a whole found: Type 1 diabetes patients showed a moderate but significant shortening of TCRB CDR3 length in all four CD4+ subsets.

These receptors' targets are unknown. Library construction relied on the immunoSEQ multiplex PCR assay. All of the isolated RNA was reverse transcribed with the High Capacity cDNA Reverse Transcription Kit, so expressed TCRB transcripts were sequenced. TCRdb carries this immuneACCESS record with in-frame sequences only. Its versions omit some clonotypes, under half of them owing to an unresolved V gene in the studies checked, with the rest unexplained. For this sample there are 300,000 to 450,000 clones; roughly a tenth appear just once. The ten largest make up roughly 0.6% of the sample. Source material: central memory CD4+ T cells from blood. The receptors were sampled from a young man with type 1 diabetes.

The V and J genes are TRBV5-1 and TRBJ2-2, with a possible D match to TRBD1 (6 bases). The germline V gene has CDR1 SGHRS and CDR2 YFSETQ. V lost 2 bases to trimming and J lost 10 bases, with 12 bases between them. The CDR3 runs to 13 residues. CDR3 sequence: CASSLQQGEELFF. The CDR3 DNA is TGCGCCAGCAGCTTACAACAGGGCGAGGAGCTGTTTTTT.

CDR3 sequence: CASSPGSGREETQYF. Here the CDR3 DNA reads TGTGCCAGCTCACCAGGAAGCGGGAGGGAAGAGACCCAGTACTTC. The chain has TRBV18 and TRBJ2-5; 10 positions agree with TRBD2. In germline, CDR1 is KGHSH, CDR2 LQKENI. J gave up 3 bases and V 2 bases, and 3 bases lay outside the gene matches. The CDR3 contains 15 residues.

In its sample, this clone was seen a few times. CDR3 residues: CASRPSGLGGYTF. The CDR3 nucleotides are TGTGCCAGCAGGCCCTCGGGACTGGGTGGCTACACCTTC. This chain connects TRBV6-1 to TRBJ1-2, with a weak D call TRBD1 (5 bases). The CDR3 sequence is 13 residues long. Trimming took 6 bases from V and 7 from J, leaving 15 bases between them. Germline assignment: CDR1 MNHNS and CDR2 SASEGT.

This chain links TRBV6-5 with TRBJ1-2; D call uncertain. CDR3 length equals 16 residues. CDR1 MNHEY and CDR2 SVGAGI come from the germline V gene. Deletions cut 2 bases from V and 3 bases from J, with 16 bases between. CDR3 sequence reads: CASSYTTLARDYGYTF. CDR3 nucleotides: TGTGCCAGCAGTTACACAACCTTGGCCCGAGACTATGGCTACACCTTC.

A few counts support this clone. The chain joins TRBV30 to TRBJ2-6; D not resolved. The CDR3 has 14 residues. CDR1 is GTSNPN, CDR2 SVGIG, per germline (reference sequence). The ends were cut back, 1 base at V and 0 bases at J, with 4 bases in the middle. The CDR3: CAWSAYSGANVLTF. CDR3 DNA sequence: TGTGCCTGGAGTGCATACTCTGGGGCCAACGTCCTGACTTTC.

Only a few counts were recorded for this clone. This sequence joins TRBV18 and TRBJ1-5; D unclear. The germline V and J ends were trimmed by 3 bases and 2 bases, with 11 bases remaining between them. The germline V gene has CDR1 KGHSH and CDR2 LQKENI. The CDR3 is made up of 15 amino acids. CDR3 sequence (DNA): TGTGCCAGCTCACCCGACGGACTGGGCAATCAGCCCCAGCATTTT. Protein sequence: CASSPDGLGNQPQHF.

The chain employs TRBV28 and TRBJ1-4, with 8 nucleotides matching TRBD1. CDR1 is MDHEN and CDR2 is SYDVKM in the germline V gene. CDR3 length: 14 residues. Trimming took 8 bases from V and 2 from J; bases not matched to a gene: 4. CDR3 in amino acids: CASQGAATNEKLFF. In DNA, the CDR3 is TGTGCCAGCCAGGGGGCAGCGACTAATGAAAAACTGTTTTTT.

This sequence joins TRBV2 and TRBJ2-7; D is possibly TRBD1 (5 bases). Deletions cut 5 bases from V and 4 bases from J, with 6 bases between. The CDR3 length is 11 residues. Germline CDR1 and CDR2: SNHLY and FYNNEI. The CDR3 loop reads CASSRGYEQYF. The DNA of the CDR3 is TGTGCCAGCAGTAGGGGTTACGAGCAGTACTTC. Complete variable domain (other parts from reference TRBV2 and TRBJ2-7): EPEVTQTPSHQVTQMGQEVILRCVPISNHLYFYWYRQILGQKVEFLVSFYNNEISEKSEIFDDQFSVERPDGSNFTLKIRSTKLEDSAMYFCASSRGYEQYFGPGTRLTVT.

This clone was counted between two and nine times. The chain employs TRBV19 and TRBJ2-4, with unresolved D. The V gene lost 0 bases and the J gene lost 0 bases, with 9 bases spanning the gap. CDR1 and CDR2 from the germline V gene are LNHDA and SQIVND (reference sequence). The CDR3 length is 16 residues. CDR3 sequence: CASSIDGAPAKNIQYF. CDR3 nucleotide sequence: TGTGCCAGTAGTATAGATGGCGCCCCAGCCAAAAACATTCAGTACTTC.

This clone was observed a handful of times. The chain is built from TRBV28 and TRBJ1-2; no firm D call. CDR1 and CDR2 (germline): MDHEN, SYDVKM. The CDR3 covers 11 residues. V was pared by 5 bases and J by 4 bases, with 5 bases between. The CDR3 bases are TGTGCCAGCAGTATACTCTATGGCTACACCTTC. Its translation is CASSILYGYTF.

The chain is built from TRBV11-2 and TRBJ2-7; D possibly corresponds to TRBD2 (8 bases). V was shortened by 5 bases and J by 11 bases, with 13 bases between the two germline ends. Per the germline V gene, CDR1 is SGHAT and CDR2 is FQNNGV. This CDR3 contains 11 residues. CDR3 sequence: CASSGGGTEYF. The DNA for the CDR3 is TGTGCCAGCAGCGGCGGGGGGACAGAGTACTTC.

The rearrangement links TRBV28 to TRBJ1-3; the D is unclear. The CDR3 has 17 residues. The V gene lost 7 bases and the J gene lost 0 bases, with 19 bases spanning the gap. Germline V CDR1 and CDR2: MDHEN, SYDVKM. The CDR3 sequence is CASTTLSGTLSGNTIYF. The DNA of the CDR3 is TGTGCCAGCACCACCCTTTCGGGTACCCTCTCTGGAAACACCATATATTTT.

The sample holds many counts of this clone. The gene calls are TRBV5-1 and TRBJ2-3, with D possibly matching TRBD2 (5 bases). The CDR3 contains 14 residues. The ends were cut back, 4 bases at V and 1 base at J, with 10 bases in the middle. Germline values: CDR1 SGHRS, CDR2 YFSETQ. CDR3 sequence reads: CASSEGFRTDTQYF. The CDR3 DNA reads as TGCGCCAGCAGCGAGGGATTCCGCACAGATACGCAGTATTTT. The variable domain in full, with the rest retrieved from reference TRBV5-1 and TRBJ2-3, is KAGVTQTPRYLIKTRGQQVTLSCSPISGHRSVSWYQQTPGQGLQFLFEYFSETQRNKGNFPGRFSGRQFSNSRSEMNVSTLELGDSALYLCASSEGFRTDTQYFGPGTRLTVL.

On this clone: One end of the junction is discordant with germline, which a read error may explain. V is TRBV7-2 and J is TRBJ2-1, with D hard to call. The CDR3 is 11 residues long. Per germline, CDR1 SGHTA and CDR2 FQGNSA. The CDR3 DNA reads TGCGCCAGCAGCTTTGGGGTTGAGCAGTTCTTC. It encodes CASSFGVEQFF.

The chain recombines TRBV4-2 with TRBJ2-3, with 10 bases matching TRBD2. Per germline, CDR1 LGHNA and CDR2 YNFKEQ. Trimming cost V 4 bases and J 3 bases; bases outside gene matches: 7. The CDR3 covers 16 residues. CDR3 sequence reads: CASSPGTSVRTDTQYF. As DNA, the CDR3 is TGTGCCAGCAGCCCAGGGACTAGCGTGAGGACAGATACGCAGTATTTT.

A word on this clone: Other nucleotide sequences in the sample specify the same CDR3. This CDR3 is CATSRDRGYEQYF. CDR3 coding DNA: TGTGCCACCAGCAGGGACAGGGGCTACGAGCAGTACTTC. The rearrangement links TRBV15 to TRBJ2-7; 9 positions match TRBD1. This CDR3 is 13 amino acids long. The J segment lost 3 bases and the V segment lost 3 bases, leaving 0 bases of the junction unmatched. Germline CDR1 LNHNV, CDR2 YYDKDF (reference sequence).

The chain uses TRBV10-3 and TRBJ2-2; D uncertain. This CDR3 comprises 13 residues. Trimming pared 3 bases from V and 7 bases from J, leaving 9 bases between. Germline V gene lookup returns CDR1 ENHRY and CDR2 SYGVKD. CDR3 coding DNA: TGTGCCATCAGTGATCTGGTGGACGGGGAGCTGTTTTTT. Its translation: CAISDLVDGELFF.

V usage is TRBV7-9 and J usage is TRBJ2-7; D gene uncertain. The CDR3 has 15 amino acids. V shed 1 base and J shed 2 bases, with 12 bases lying between them. Germline V CDR1 and CDR2: SEHNR, FQNEAQ (reference sequence). DNA of the CDR3: TGTGCCAGCAGCTTAGGGTTCATTCCAGCCTACGAGCAGTACTTC. It is translated as CASSLGFIPAYEQYF.

Turning to this clone: A much larger clone lies a single base off, so this may be a read error. The chain is built from TRBV5-4 and TRBJ2-4, with TRBD1 as a possible D gene (5 bases). In germline, CDR1 is SGHNT, CDR2 YYREEE (reference sequence). The CDR3 consists of 14 residues. The CDR3 here is CASSQGVAKNIQYF. CDR3 DNA sequence: TGCGCCAGCAGCCAAGGGGTAGCCAAAAACATTCAGTACTTC.

In regard to this clone: This sample includes further DNA sequences coding for the same CDR3. The V gene is TRBV5-1, the J gene TRBJ1-1, with D possibly matching TRBD1 (6 bases). With 2 bases removed from V and 4 bases from J, the gap between germline ends came to 9 bases. CDR3 size: 13 residues. Per germline, CDR1 SGHRS and CDR2 YFSETQ. The CDR3 DNA reads as TGCGCCAGCAGCTTTACAGGGCCCACTGAAGCTTTCTTT. Translation: CASSFTGPTEAFF.

J is TRBJ1-1 and V is TRBV7-9; 8 nucleotides match TRBD1. The ends lost 0 bases at V and 0 bases at J; junction bases unmatched: 6. The CDR3 is made up of 17 amino acids. Germline V gives CDR1 SEHNR, CDR2 FQNEAQ (reference sequence). The CDR3 DNA reads as TGTGCCAGCAGCTTAGCATCGACAGGGGAACTGAACACTGAAGCTTTCTTT. Encoded protein: CASSLASTGELNTEAFF.

This clone was detected only a few times. The rearrangement joins TRBV2 to TRBJ2-2; TRBD2 matches at 8 bases. This CDR3 is built from 14 residues. The V segment lost 5 bases and the J segment 6 bases; nucleotides outside the gene matches: 5. Germline V CDR1 and CDR2: SNHLY, FYNNEI. In nucleotides, the CDR3 is TGTGCCAGCAGTTTACGGGAGGGAGCCGGGGAGCTGTTTTTT. This translates into CASSLREGAGELFF.

This chain links TRBV29-1 with TRBJ2-5, with D hard to call. Between the trimmed V and J ends, which lost 4 bases and 3 bases, there was a span of 9 bases. This CDR3 is built from 12 residues. From germline, CDR1 is SQVTM and CDR2 ANQGSEA. The CDR3 DNA sequence: TGCAGCGTTGGTAGCACTGAAGAGACCCAGTACTTC. Translation gives CSVGSTEETQYF.

This clone was seen many times. The chain has TRBV19 and TRBJ2-1; a possible D gene is TRBD2 (5 bases). V lost 4 bases and J lost 0, with 10 bases in between. The germline V gene encodes CDR1 LNHDA and CDR2 SQIVND (reference sequence). CDR3 length: 15 residues. The CDR3 coding sequence is TGTGCCAGTAGTAACCTAGCTAACTCCTACAATGAGCAGTTCTTC. Its translation: CASSNLANSYNEQFF.